The sequence of this T cell receptor (beta chain) was determined in a study of T cell responses to AZD1222 COVID-19 vaccine. Background on the study: Analyses pooled second doses at about 4 or about 12 weeks. Study outcomes and limitations: A reported finding is that nearly half of spike-specific TCRs target unmutated variant regions. Vaccination with two AZD1222 doses was followed by a rise in Spike-specific TCR breadth and depth.

CDR1 and CDR2 (germline): DFQATT, SNEGSKA (reference sequence). CDR3 length equals 11 residues. Trimming left V 3 bases short and J 3 bases short, with 5 bases between. Sequenced by immunoSEQ multiplex PCR; TCRdb stores in-frame clones only, minus some. The sample shows 130,000 to 150,000 clones, around 92% of them seen only once. A remark on this clone: The antigen remains unidentified.

Sequenced here: peripheral blood, sampled on day 0 of AZD1222 vaccination. This receptor was identified in an adult in good health. The V gene is TRBV20-1, the J gene TRBJ1-2; D gene unclear. This CDR3 is CSASVDYGYTF. CDR3 nucleotide sequence: TGCAGTGCTAGTGTGGACTATGGCTACACCTTC.